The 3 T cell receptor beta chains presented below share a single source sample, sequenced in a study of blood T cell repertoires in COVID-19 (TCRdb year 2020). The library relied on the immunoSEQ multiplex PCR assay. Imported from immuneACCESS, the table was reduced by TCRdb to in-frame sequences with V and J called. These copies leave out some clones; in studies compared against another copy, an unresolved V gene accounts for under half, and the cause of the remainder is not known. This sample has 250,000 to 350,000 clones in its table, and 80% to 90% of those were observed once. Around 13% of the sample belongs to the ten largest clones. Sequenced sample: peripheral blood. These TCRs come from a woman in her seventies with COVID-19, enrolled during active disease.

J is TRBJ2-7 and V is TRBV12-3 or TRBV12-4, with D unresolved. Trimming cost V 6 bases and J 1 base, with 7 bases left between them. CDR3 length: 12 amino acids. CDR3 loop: CASRADSYEQYF. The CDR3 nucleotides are TGTGCCAGCAGGGCGGATTCCTACGAGCAGTACTTC.

The CDR3 DNA reads TGTGCCAGCAGCCCCGCGGTCGGGGGAACTGAAGCTTTCTTT. As protein: CASSPAVGGTEAFF. The genes are TRBV6-6 and TRBJ1-1, with D perhaps matching TRBD1 (5 bases). This CDR3 region has 14 residues. Germline-derived CDR1 and CDR2 are MNHNY and SVGAGI (reference sequence). Trimming shortened V by 6 bases and J by 5 bases, and 16 bases separated the two germline ends.

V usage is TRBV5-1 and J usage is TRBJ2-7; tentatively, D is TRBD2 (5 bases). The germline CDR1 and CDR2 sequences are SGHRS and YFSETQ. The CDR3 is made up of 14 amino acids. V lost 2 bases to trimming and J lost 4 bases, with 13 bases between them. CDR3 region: CASSLGGEDYEQYF. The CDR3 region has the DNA TGCGCCAGCAGCTTAGGAGGCGAGGATTACGAGCAGTACTTC.